The 14 T cell receptor beta chains in this list originate from one sample, sequenced in a study of cytomegalovirus exposure and HLA in healthy donors. Profiled with immunoSEQ multiplex PCR; TCRdb holds only in-frame clones, not every one. The data show 95,000 to 150,000 clones, with roughly 95% seen just once and about 1.7% held by the top ten. Material for sequencing was PBMCs. The receptor source for this set is a young man in good health and CMV-seronegative.

The rearrangement uses TRBV7-9 and TRBJ1-1, with a weak D call TRBD1 (6 bases). The CDR3 sequence is 13 residues long. The V and J ends lost 4 bases and 10 bases respectively, with 16 bases between them. Germline CDR1 SEHNR, CDR2 FQNEAQ (reference sequence). CDR3 residues: CASSYTMGAGAFF. CDR3 nucleotide sequence: TGTGCCAGCAGCTATACTATGGGGGCCGGAGCTTTCTTT.

V and J are TRBV5-4 and TRBJ1-1, with 7 bases matching TRBD1. The CDR3 is 14 amino acids. V shed 4 bases, J shed 4 bases, and the junction held 7 bases outside the gene matches. Looked up from germline, CDR1 is SGHNT and CDR2 is YYREEE (reference sequence). CDR3 region: CASSVDRVGTEAFF. The CDR3 DNA reads as TGTGCCAGCAGCGTCGACAGGGTAGGCACTGAAGCTTTCTTT.

The chain links TRBV7-3 to TRBJ2-7, with 8 bases lining up with TRBD2. The V gene's germline CDR1 is SGHTA and CDR2 FQGTGA. Trimming at V came to 5 bases and at J to 4 bases, leaving 10 bases not matched to a gene. The length of the CDR3 is 15 residues. In DNA form, the CDR3 reads TGTGCCAGCAGCCCCCGGGGGGGGGCCGGATACGAGCAGTACTTC. Encoded protein: CASSPRGGAGYEQYF.

The chain employs TRBV30 and TRBJ1-3; 7 positions agree with TRBD1. V dropped 2 bases and J dropped 3; count of bases not matched to a gene: 1. Germline CDR1 reads GTSNPN; CDR2 reads SVGIG (reference sequence). The CDR3 is made up of 13 amino acids. The CDR3 protein is CAWSTGVGNTIYF. The CDR3 DNA follows: TGTGCCTGGAGTACAGGGGTTGGAAACACCATATATTTT.

This chain links TRBV5-4 with TRBJ2-7, with a tentative D call TRBD1 (6 bases). The CDR3 has 15 amino acids. CDR1 is SGHNT and CDR2 is YYREEE in the germline V gene (reference sequence). The V and J ends lost 4 bases and 0 bases respectively, with 14 bases between them. CDR3 amino acids: CASSPGQFSSYEQYF. CDR3 DNA: TGTGCCAGCAGCCCCGGACAGTTTAGCTCCTACGAGCAGTACTTC.

V usage is TRBV7-2 and J usage is TRBJ2-1, with 9 bases lining up with TRBD2. The CDR3 loop spans 16 amino acids. Unmatched junction bases numbered 9, after V lost 5 bases and J lost 4 bases. Germline V gene data show CDR1 as SGHTA and CDR2 as FQGNSA. The DNA of the CDR3 is TGTGCCAGCAGCCTTTTTAGCGGGAGTGGGTACAATGAGCAGTTCTTC. Protein sequence: CASSLFSGSGYNEQFF.

This chain joins TRBV15 and TRBJ1-5, with 8 bases matching TRBD1. Germline CDR1 is LNHNV and CDR2 is YYDKDF (reference sequence). Trimming at V came to 9 bases and at J to 3 bases, leaving 10 bases not matched to a gene. The CDR3 is 15 residues long. The CDR3 reads CATKIDRGLNQPQHF. The CDR3 coding sequence is TGTGCCACAAAAATCGACAGGGGCCTCAATCAGCCCCAGCATTTT.

The genes are TRBV5-4 and TRBJ1-2; TRBD1 is a possible D gene (5 bases). The length of the CDR3 is 14 residues. V was shortened by 4 bases and J by 5 bases, with 15 bases between the two germline ends. Germline CDR1 and CDR2: SGHNT and YYREEE (reference sequence). In DNA form, the CDR3 reads TGTGCCAGCAGCGAACGGGGGGTCGGATATGGCTACACCTTC. It translates to CASSERGVGYGYTF.

V gene TRBV28 combines with J gene TRBJ2-7, with TRBD1 matching over 8 bases. Germline-derived CDR1 and CDR2 are MDHEN and SYDVKM. The V gene end was trimmed by 3 bases and the J gene end by 1 base; junction bases not matched to a gene: 8. The CDR3 is made up of 16 amino acids. The CDR3 protein is CASSLRRGLISYEQYF. In nucleotides, the CDR3 is TGTGCCAGCAGTTTGCGCAGGGGGCTAATTTCCTACGAGCAGTACTTC.

The chain combines TRBV5-1 with TRBJ2-7; the match to TRBD1 covers 8 bases. J was trimmed by 5 bases and V by 2 bases; bases with no gene match: 6. The V gene's germline CDR1 is SGHRS and CDR2 YFSETQ. The CDR3 consists of 14 residues. The CDR3 region is CASSFLAGGDEQYF. The CDR3 DNA reads as TGCGCCAGCAGCTTTCTGGCAGGGGGCGACGAGCAGTACTTC.

V gene TRBV9 combines with J gene TRBJ2-5, with D possibly being TRBD1 (5 bases). Deletions cut 3 bases from V and 4 bases from J, with 13 bases between. Per the germline V gene, CDR1 is SGDLS and CDR2 is YYNGEE. The CDR3 is 14 amino acids. The CDR3 DNA sequence: TGTGCCAGCAGCGCCCCCACAGGTGTAGAGACCCAGTACTTC. It translates to CASSAPTGVETQYF.

This sequence joins TRBV7-6 and TRBJ2-4, with 7 nucleotides matching TRBD1. With V trimmed by 1 base and J by 4 bases, 7 bases remained unmatched. Germline V gene data show CDR1 as SGHVS and CDR2 as FNYEAQ. The CDR3 contains 16 residues. CDR3 nucleotide sequence: TGTGCCAGCAGCTTAGAGGTTACGGGACAGAAAAACATTCAGTACTTC. Protein product: CASSLEVTGQKNIQYF.

The V and J genes are TRBV11-2 and TRBJ2-5, with 8 bases fitting TRBD1. Looked up from germline, CDR1 is SGHAT and CDR2 is FQNNGV. The V gene end was trimmed by 5 bases and the J gene end by 5 bases; junction bases not matched to a gene: 10. This CDR3 is 15 amino acids long. The CDR3 spells CASSDVQGAGETQYF. CDR3 nucleotide sequence: TGTGCCAGCAGCGACGTTCAGGGGGCTGGTGAGACCCAGTACTTC.

The V and J genes are TRBV11-2 and TRBJ2-2, with 7 bases aligning to TRBD1. With 3 bases clipped from V and 5 bases from J, the junction kept 9 bases outside the gene matches. There are 16 residues in the CDR3. Germline loops: CDR1 SGHAT, CDR2 FQNNGV. CDR3 sequence reads: CASSFRQGRGTGELFF. The CDR3 DNA reads TGTGCCAGCAGCTTCAGACAGGGTCGAGGTACCGGGGAGCTGTTTTTT.